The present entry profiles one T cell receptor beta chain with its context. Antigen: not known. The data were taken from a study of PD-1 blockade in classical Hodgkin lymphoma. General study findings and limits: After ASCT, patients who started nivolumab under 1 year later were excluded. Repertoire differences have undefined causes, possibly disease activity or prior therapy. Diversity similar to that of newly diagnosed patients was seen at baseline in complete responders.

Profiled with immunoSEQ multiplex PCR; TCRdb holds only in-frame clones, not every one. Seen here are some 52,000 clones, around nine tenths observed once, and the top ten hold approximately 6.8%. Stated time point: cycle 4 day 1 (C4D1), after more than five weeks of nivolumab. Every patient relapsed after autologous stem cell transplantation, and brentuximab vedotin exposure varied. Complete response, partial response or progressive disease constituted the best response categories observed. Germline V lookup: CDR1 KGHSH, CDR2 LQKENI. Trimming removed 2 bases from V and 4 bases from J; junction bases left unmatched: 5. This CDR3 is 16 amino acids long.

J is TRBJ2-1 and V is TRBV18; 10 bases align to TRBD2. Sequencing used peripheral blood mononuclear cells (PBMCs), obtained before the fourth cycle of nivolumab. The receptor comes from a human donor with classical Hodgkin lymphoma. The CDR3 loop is CASSPTSGVPYNEQFF. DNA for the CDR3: TGTGCCAGCTCACCAACTAGCGGGGTTCCTTACAATGAGCAGTTCTTC.